One sample yielded the 5 T cell receptor beta chains listed below, sequenced in a study of shared clonotypes between healthy human individuals. Sequencing was performed with immunoSEQ multiplex PCR; in TCRdb, only in-frame clones are kept and a portion is missing. The sample holds roughly 1,600,000 clones; 97% to 99% are singletons and the top ten take approximately 0.4%. Sequencing used naive CD4+ T cells sorted from blood. As to subset: CD45RA+ positively selected. All receptors come from a man between 25 and 39 years old in good health.

This chain links TRBV5-8 with TRBJ1-4; 8 positions match TRBD1. The CDR3 has 16 amino acids. The ends lost 4 bases at V and 5 bases at J; junction bases unmatched: 10. Per germline, CDR1 SGHTS and CDR2 YDEGEE. CDR3 in amino acids: CASSHDRGSRNEKLFF. CDR3 bases: TGTGCCAGCAGCCACGACAGGGGCAGTCGAAATGAAAAACTGTTTTTT.

CDR3: CASRTGQPNTEAFF. CDR3 DNA: TGTGCCAGCAGGACCGGACAGCCGAACACTGAAGCTTTCTTT. The genes are TRBV7-9 and TRBJ1-1, with a tentative D call TRBD1 (6 bases). The V gene lost 6 bases and the J gene lost 1 base, with 12 bases spanning the gap. Germline lookup yields CDR1 SEHNR and CDR2 FQNEAQ (reference sequence). This CDR3 spans 14 amino acids.

The V gene is TRBV5-1, the J gene TRBJ2-1, with TRBD2 matching over 13 bases. The CDR3 is 15 amino acids. Losses at the gene ends were 2 bases for V and 7 bases for J; bases not matched to a gene: 3. The germline CDR1 and CDR2 sequences are SGHRS and YFSETQ. CDR3 coding DNA: TGCGCCAGCAGCTTACTAGCGGGAGGGGGAAATGAGCAGTTCTTC. This sequence encodes CASSLLAGGGNEQFF.

The V and J genes are TRBV7-9 and TRBJ2-7, with D possibly being TRBD1 (6 bases). The CDR3 extends over 14 amino acids. V dropped 7 bases and J dropped 0 bases, with 13 bases sitting between them. CDR1 is SEHNR and CDR2 is FQNEAQ in the germline V gene (reference sequence). In DNA, the CDR3 is TGTGCCAGCACCCCCTGGACAGCCTCCTACGAGCAGTACTTC. It encodes CASTPWTASYEQYF.

The chain recombines TRBV9 with TRBJ1-1; TRBD1 might be the D (6 bases). This CDR3 comprises 15 residues. CDR1 is SGDLS and CDR2 is YYNGEE in the germline V gene. V was cut by 0 bases and J by 4 bases, with 13 bases left in between. For the CDR3, the DNA is TGTGCCAGCAGCGTAGTTCAGGGGTCTGGCACTGAAGCTTTCTTT. Protein product: CASSVVQGSGTEAFF.